Below are 10 T cell receptor beta chains sequenced from a single sample in a study of shared clonotypes between healthy human individuals. Here immunoSEQ multiplex PCR was the method, and the copy in TCRdb shows in-frame clones only, minus some. This sample has hundreds of thousands of clones; around 80% occur once, and the top ten carry around 12%. The sample comprised PBMCs. These receptors came from a woman between 40 and 55 years old in good health. Some clones in this sample may be carry-over from other donors' samples.

In this sample, this clone turned up a few times. This sequence joins TRBV7-2 and TRBJ2-1, with 10 bases matching TRBD1. CDR3 size: 15 residues. V was clipped by 5 bases and J by 5 bases; unmatched bases: 6. Germline values: CDR1 SGHTA, CDR2 FQGNSA. The DNA for the CDR3 is TGTGCCAGCAGCCCATGGACAGGGGGTAACAATGAGCAGTTCTTC. The encoded protein is CASSPWTGGNNEQFF.

This chain's CDR3 is CASSLVGVSEQYF. As DNA, the CDR3 is TGCGCCAGCAGCTTGGTCGGGGTGTCCGAGCAGTACTTC. This chain uses TRBV5-1 with TRBJ2-7; possibly TRBD2 for D (5 bases). Germline V CDR1 and CDR2: SGHRS, YFSETQ. The CDR3 loop spans 13 amino acids. V lost 0 bases, J lost 6 bases, and 10 bases lay in between.

The rearrangement links TRBV5-1 to TRBJ2-5, with D maybe TRBD1 (6 bases). The V gene lost 0 bases and the J gene lost 2 bases, with 11 bases spanning the gap. Per germline, CDR1 SGHRS and CDR2 YFSETQ. CDR3 length equals 15 residues. The CDR3 DNA sequence: TGCGCCAGCAGCTTGGTCGGACAGCAACAAGAGACCCAGTACTTC. The encoded protein is CASSLVGQQQETQYF.

J is TRBJ1-5 and V is TRBV5-1, with 12 positions matching TRBD1. Trimming at V came to 0 bases and at J to 3 bases, leaving 7 bases not matched to a gene. The CDR3 contains 18 residues. Germline V gives CDR1 SGHRS, CDR2 YFSETQ. CDR3 amino acids: CASSLGDRGQGNNQPQHF. CDR3 DNA sequence: TGCGCCAGCAGCTTGGGGGACAGGGGGCAAGGTAACAATCAGCCCCAGCATTTT.

The chain links TRBV7-2 to TRBJ2-5; 8 bases fit TRBD2. V shed 4 bases, J shed 5 bases, and the junction held 12 bases outside the gene matches. The length of the CDR3 is 16 residues. Germline lookup yields CDR1 SGHTA and CDR2 FQGNSA. This CDR3 reads CASSWRSGGVGETQYF. Written as DNA, the CDR3 is TGTGCCAGCAGCTGGCGCAGCGGGGGCGTCGGCGAGACCCAGTACTTC.

J is TRBJ2-5 and V is TRBV27; TRBD1 might be the D (5 bases). Trimming stripped 5 bases from V and 1 base from J, with 20 bases between. Germline V lookup: CDR1 MNHEY, CDR2 SMNVEV (reference sequence). There are 17 residues in the CDR3. The chain's CDR3 is CASSKARVSTTQETQYF. DNA for the CDR3: TGTGCCAGCAGTAAAGCCAGGGTCAGCACCACCCAAGAGACCCAGTACTTC.

Ten or more counts support this clone. DNA for the CDR3: TGTGCCTGGACGAGCTGGCGCGCGGAGTCAAACACCGGGGAGCTGTTTTTT. Its translation: CAWTSWRAESNTGELFF. This rearrangement joins TRBV30 to TRBJ2-2; D ambiguous. V was shortened by 4 bases and J by 2 bases, with 20 bases between the two germline ends. Germline V lookup: CDR1 GTSNPN, CDR2 SVGIG (reference sequence). The CDR3 extends over 17 amino acids.

This CDR3 is CASSTGQGSGQPQHF. The CDR3 DNA sequence: TGTGCCAGTAGTACGGGACAGGGGAGCGGTCAGCCCCAGCATTTT. The rearrangement joins TRBV19 to TRBJ1-5; 10 bases map to TRBD1. The germline V gene encodes CDR1 LNHDA and CDR2 SQIVND (reference sequence). The length of the CDR3 is 15 residues. V dropped 4 bases and J dropped 6; count of bases not matched to a gene: 6.

The V and J genes are TRBV15 and TRBJ2-1; 13 bases match TRBD2. The CDR3 runs to 17 residues. Germline V CDR1 and CDR2: LNHNV, YYDKDF (reference sequence). J gave up 5 bases and V 3 bases, and 7 bases lay outside the gene matches. CDR3 bases: TGTGCCACCAGCAGGCTGTACGGGACTAGCGGGGACAATGAGCAGTTCTTC. This codes for CATSRLYGTSGDNEQFF.

The chain has TRBV6-5 and TRBJ1-1; D call uncertain. Looked up from germline, CDR1 is MNHEY and CDR2 is SVGAGI. This CDR3 region has 14 residues. V lost 2 bases, J lost 1 base, and 8 bases lay in between. Here the CDR3 DNA reads TGTGCCAGCAGTTACAACGGGGAGAACACTGAAGCTTTCTTT. Protein sequence: CASSYNGENTEAFF.